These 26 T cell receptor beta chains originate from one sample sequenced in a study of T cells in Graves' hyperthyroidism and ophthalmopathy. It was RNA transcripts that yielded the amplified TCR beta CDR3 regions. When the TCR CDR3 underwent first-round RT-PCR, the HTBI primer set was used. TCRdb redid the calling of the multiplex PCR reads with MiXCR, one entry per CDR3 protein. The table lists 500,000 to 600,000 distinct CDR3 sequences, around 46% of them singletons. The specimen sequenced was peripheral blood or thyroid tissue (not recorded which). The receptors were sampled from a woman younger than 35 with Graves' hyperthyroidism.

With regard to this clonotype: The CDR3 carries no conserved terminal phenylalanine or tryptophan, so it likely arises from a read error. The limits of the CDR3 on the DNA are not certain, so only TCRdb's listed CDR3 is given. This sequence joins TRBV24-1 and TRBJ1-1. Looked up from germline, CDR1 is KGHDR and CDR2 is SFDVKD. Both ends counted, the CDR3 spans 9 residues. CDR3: CATSDPNAV.

The DNA of the CDR3 is TGCAGTGCTACCCCAGCCCGGGACAGGGACCGTTATGGCTACACCTTC. It yields the protein CSATPARDRDRYGYTF. The V gene is TRBV20-1, the J gene TRBJ1-2; 9 positions match TRBD1. Germline-derived CDR1 and CDR2 are DFQATT and SNEGSKA (reference sequence). V lost 4 bases and J lost 5; bases outside the gene matches: 14. This CDR3 has 16 residues.

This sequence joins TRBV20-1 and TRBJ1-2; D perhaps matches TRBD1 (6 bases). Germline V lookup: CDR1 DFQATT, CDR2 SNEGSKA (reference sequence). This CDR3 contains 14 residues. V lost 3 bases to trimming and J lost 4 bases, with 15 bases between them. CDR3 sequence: CSARSAGGGYGYTF. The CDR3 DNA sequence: TGCAGTGCTAGGTCAGCGGGAGGGGGCTATGGCTACACCTTC.

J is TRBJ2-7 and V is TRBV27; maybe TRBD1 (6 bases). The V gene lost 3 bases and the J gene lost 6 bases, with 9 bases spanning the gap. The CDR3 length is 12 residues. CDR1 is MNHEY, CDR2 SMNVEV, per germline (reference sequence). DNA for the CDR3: TGTGCCAGCAGTTTCCGGACAGCCGAGCAGTACTTC. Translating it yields CASSFRTAEQYF.

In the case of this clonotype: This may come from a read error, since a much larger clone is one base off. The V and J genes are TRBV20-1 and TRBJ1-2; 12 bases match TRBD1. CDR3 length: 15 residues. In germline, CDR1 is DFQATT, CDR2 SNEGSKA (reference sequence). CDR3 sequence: CSAPSGGQGARGYIF. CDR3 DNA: TGCAGTGCTCCTTCGGGGGGACAGGGGGCAAGGGGCTACATCTTC.

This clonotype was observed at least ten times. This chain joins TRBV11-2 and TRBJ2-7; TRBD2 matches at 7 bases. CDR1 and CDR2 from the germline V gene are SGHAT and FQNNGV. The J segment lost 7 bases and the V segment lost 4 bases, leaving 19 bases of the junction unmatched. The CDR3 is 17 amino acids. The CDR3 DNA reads TGTGCCAGCAGCTGGAAAAGCGGGACGGACCCACATTGGGAGCAGTACTTC. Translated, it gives CASSWKSGTDPHWEQYF. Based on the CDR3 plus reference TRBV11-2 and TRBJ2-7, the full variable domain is EAGVAQSPRYKIIEKRQSVAFWCNPISGHATLYWYQQILGQGPKLLIQFQNNGVVDDSQLPKDRFSAERLKGVDSTLKIQPAKLEDSAVYLCASSWKSGTDPHWEQYFGPGTRLTVT.

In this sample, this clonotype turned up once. CDR3 residues: CSQGRNYEQYF. CDR3 nucleotides: TGCAGCCAAGGAAGGAATTACGAGCAGTACTTC. The rearrangement uses TRBV29-1 and TRBJ2-7; no clear D. CDR1 and CDR2 from the germline V gene are SQVTM and ANQGSEA. Deletions cut 8 bases from V and 4 bases from J, with 12 bases between. The CDR3 runs to 11 residues.

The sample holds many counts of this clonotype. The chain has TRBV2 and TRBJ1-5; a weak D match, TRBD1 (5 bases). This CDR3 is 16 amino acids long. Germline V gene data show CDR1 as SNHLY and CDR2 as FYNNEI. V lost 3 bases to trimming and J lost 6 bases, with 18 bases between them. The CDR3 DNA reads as TGTGCCAGCAGTGACCAATATGGGGGTCATAGTCAGCCCCAGCATTTT. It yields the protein CASSDQYGGHSQPQHF. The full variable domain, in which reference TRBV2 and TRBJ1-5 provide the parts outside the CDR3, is EPEVTQTPSHQVTQMGQEVILRCVPISNHLYFYWYRQILGQKVEFLVSFYNNEISEKSEIFDDQFSVERPDGSNFTLKIRSTKLEDSAMYFCASSDQYGGHSQPQHFGDGTRLSIL.

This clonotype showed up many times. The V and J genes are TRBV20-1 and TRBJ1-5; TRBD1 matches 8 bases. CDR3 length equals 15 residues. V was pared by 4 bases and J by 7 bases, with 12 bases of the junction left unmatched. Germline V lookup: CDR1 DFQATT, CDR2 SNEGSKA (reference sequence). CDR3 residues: CSAILGQGHRQPQHF. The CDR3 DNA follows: TGCAGTGCTATTCTAGGACAGGGTCACCGCCAGCCCCAGCATTTT.

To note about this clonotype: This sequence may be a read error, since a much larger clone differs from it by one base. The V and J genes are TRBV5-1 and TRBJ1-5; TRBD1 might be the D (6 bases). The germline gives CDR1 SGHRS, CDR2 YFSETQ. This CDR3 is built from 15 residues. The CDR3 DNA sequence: TGTGCCAGCAGCTTGGCCGGGGGGCGTAGGCAGCCCCAGCATTTT. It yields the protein CASSLAGGRRQPQHF.

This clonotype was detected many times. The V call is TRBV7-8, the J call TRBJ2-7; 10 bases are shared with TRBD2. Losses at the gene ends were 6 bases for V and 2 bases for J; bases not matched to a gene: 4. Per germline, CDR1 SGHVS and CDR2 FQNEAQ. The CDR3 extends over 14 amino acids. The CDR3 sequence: CASSSGLAAYEQYF. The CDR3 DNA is TGTGCCAGCAGTTCTGGACTAGCGGCCTACGAGCAGTACTTC. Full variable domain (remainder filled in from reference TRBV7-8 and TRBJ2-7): GAGVSQSPRYKVAKRGQDVALRCDPISGHVSLFWYQQALGQGPEFLTYFQNEAQLDKSGLPSDRFFAERPEGSVSTLKIQRTQQEDSAVYLCASSSGLAAYEQYFGPGTRLTVT.

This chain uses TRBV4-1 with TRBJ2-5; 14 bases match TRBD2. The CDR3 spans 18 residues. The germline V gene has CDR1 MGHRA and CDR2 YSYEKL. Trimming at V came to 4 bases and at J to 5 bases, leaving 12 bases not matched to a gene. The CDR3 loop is CASSPLDPTSGRVETQYF. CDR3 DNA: TGCGCCAGCAGCCCCCTCGACCCGACTAGCGGGAGGGTGGAGACCCAGTACTTC.

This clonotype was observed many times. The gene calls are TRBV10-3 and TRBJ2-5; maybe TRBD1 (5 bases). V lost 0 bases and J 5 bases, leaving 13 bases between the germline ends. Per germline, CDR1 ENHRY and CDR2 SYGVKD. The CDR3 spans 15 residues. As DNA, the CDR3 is TGTGCCATCAGTGAGTCGTCGCAGGGTGGCGAGACCCAGTACTTC. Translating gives CAISESSQGGETQYF.

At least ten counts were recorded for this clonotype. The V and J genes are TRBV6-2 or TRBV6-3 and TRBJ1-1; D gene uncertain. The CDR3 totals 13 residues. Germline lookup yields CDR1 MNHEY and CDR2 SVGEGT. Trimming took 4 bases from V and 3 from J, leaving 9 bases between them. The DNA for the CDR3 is TGTGCCAGCAGTTTCTTTGCGGACACTGAAGCTTTCTTT. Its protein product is CASSFFADTEAFF.

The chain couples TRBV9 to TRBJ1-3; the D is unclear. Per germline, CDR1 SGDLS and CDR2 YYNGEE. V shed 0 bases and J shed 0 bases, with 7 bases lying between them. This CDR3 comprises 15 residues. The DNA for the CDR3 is TGTGCCAGCAGCGTAGCGGGGAACTCTGGAAACACCATATATTTT. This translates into CASSVAGNSGNTIYF.

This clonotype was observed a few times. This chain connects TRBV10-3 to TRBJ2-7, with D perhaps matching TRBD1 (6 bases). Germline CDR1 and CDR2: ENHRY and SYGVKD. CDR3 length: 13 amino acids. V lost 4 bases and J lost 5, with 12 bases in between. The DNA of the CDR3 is TGTGCCATCAGTGGGCAGGGGCGCGACGAGCAGTACTTC. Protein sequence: CAISGQGRDEQYF.

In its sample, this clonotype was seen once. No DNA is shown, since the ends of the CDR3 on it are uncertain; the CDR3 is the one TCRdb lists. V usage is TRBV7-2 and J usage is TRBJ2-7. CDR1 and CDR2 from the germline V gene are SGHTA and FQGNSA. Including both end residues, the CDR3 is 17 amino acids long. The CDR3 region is CASSFYICSAVNYEQYF.

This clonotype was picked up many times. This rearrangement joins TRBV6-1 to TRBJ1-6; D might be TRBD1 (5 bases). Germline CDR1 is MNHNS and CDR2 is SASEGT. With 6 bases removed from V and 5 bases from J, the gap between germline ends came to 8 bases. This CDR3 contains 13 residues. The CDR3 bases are TGTGCCAGCAGAACAGGAGATAATTCACCCCTCCACTTT. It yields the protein CASRTGDNSPLHF.

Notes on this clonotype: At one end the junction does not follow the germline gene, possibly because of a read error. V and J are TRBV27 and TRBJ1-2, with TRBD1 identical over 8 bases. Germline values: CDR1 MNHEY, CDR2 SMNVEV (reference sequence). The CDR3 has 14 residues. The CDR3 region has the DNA TGTGCCAGCAGGGGAGGACAGGGCAACTATGGCTACATCTTC. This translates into CASRGGQGNYGYIF.

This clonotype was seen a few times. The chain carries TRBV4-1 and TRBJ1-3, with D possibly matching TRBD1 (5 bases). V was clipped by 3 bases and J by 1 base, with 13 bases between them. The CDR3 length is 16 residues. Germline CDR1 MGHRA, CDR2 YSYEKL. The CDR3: CASSHVTQGSGNTIYF. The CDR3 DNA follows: TGCGCCAGCAGCCATGTAACCCAGGGATCTGGAAACACCATATATTTT.

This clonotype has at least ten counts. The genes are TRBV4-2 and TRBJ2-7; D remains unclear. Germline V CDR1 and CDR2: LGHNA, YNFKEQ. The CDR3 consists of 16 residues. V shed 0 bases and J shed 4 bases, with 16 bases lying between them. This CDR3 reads CASSQEPNPFGYEQYF. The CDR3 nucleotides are TGTGCCAGCAGCCAAGAACCCAATCCCTTTGGGTACGAGCAGTACTTC.

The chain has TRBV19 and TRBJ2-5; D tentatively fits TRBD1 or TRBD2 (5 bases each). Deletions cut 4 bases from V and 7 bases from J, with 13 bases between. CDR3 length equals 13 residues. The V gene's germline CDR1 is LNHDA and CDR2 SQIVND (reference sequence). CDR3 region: CASSTPRGGTQYF. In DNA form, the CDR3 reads TGTGCCAGTAGTACCCCCCGTGGGGGGACCCAGTACTTC.

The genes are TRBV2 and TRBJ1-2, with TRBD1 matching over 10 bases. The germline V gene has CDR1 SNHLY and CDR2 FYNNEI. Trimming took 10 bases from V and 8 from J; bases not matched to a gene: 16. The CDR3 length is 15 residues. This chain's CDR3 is CATRGLADRGSGYTF. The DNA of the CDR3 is TGTGCCACCCGCGGACTAGCGGACAGGGGGAGCGGCTACACCTTC.

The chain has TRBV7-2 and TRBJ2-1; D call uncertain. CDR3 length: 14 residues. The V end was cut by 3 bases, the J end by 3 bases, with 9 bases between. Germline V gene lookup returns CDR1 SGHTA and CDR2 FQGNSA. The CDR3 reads CASSLDPRYNEQFF. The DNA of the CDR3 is TGTGCCAGCAGCTTGGATCCGCGCTACAATGAGCAGTTCTTC. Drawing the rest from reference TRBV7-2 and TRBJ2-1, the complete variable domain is GAGVSQSPSNKVTEKGKDVELRCDPISGHTALYWYRQSLGQGLEFLIYFQGNSAPDKSGLPSDRFSAERTGGSVSTLTIQRTQQEDSAVYLCASSLDPRYNEQFFGPGTRLTVL.

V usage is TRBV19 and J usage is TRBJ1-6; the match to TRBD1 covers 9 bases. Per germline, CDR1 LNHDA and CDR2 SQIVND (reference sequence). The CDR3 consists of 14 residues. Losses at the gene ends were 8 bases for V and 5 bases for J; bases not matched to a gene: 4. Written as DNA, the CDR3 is TGTGCCAGTCTACAGGGGGCGGATAATTCACCCCTCCACTTT. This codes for CASLQGADNSPLHF. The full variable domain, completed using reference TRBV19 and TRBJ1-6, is DGGITQSPKYLFRKEGQNVTLSCEQNLNHDAMYWYRQDPGQGLRLIYYSQIVNDFQKGDIAEGYSVSREKKESFPLTVTSAQKNPTAFYLCASLQGADNSPLHFGNGTRLTVT.

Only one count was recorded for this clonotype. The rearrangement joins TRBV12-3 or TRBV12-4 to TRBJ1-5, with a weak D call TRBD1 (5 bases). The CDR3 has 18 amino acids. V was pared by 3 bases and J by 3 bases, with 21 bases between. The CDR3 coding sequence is TGTGCCAGCAGTTTGGTACAGACTGACGAGGGGCTCAATCAGCCCCAGCATTTT. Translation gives CASSLVQTDEGLNQPQHF.